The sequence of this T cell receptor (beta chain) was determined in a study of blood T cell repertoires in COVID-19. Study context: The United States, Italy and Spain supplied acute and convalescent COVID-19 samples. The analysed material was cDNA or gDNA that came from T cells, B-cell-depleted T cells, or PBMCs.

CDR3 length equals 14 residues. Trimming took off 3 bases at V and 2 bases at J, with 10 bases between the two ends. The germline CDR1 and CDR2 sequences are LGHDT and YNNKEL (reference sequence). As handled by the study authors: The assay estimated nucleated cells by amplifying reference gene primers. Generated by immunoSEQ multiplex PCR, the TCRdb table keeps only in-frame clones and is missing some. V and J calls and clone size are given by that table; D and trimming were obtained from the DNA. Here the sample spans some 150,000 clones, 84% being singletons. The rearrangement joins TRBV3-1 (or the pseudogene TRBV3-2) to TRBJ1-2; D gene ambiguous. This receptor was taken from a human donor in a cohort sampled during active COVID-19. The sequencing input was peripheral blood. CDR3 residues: CASSHQAFNYGYTF. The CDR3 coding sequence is TGTGCCAGCAGCCACCAGGCGTTCAACTATGGCTACACCTTC.